These 25 T cell receptor beta chains originate from one sample sequenced in a study of CD8 T cells in ankylosing spondylitis. Via MiXCR, TCRdb re-called the 5' RACE reads, giving one row per CDR3 protein. Found here are approximately 110,000 distinct CDR3 sequences, around 24% of them singletons; the top ten hold over 9%. Specimen: synovial fluid, either unsorted or a sorted T cell fraction (not recorded which). The receptor source for this set is a male donor with ankylosing spondylitis.

The rearrangement joins TRBV29-1 to TRBJ2-2, with 8 bases fitting TRBD2. The junction had 11 bases not matched to a gene; V was cut back by 7 bases and J by 4 bases. The CDR3 has 15 amino acids. Germline loops: CDR1 SQVTM, CDR2 ANQGSEA. The CDR3 DNA follows: TGCAGCGCCTCCAGTCGGGGGGGGACCACCGGGGAGCTGTTTTTT. Protein product: CSASSRGGTTGELFF.

The chain uses TRBV20-1 and TRBJ1-1; no reliable D call. Trimming shortened V by 6 bases and J by 0 bases, and 11 bases separated the two germline ends. Per the germline V gene, CDR1 is DFQATT and CDR2 is SNEGSKA (reference sequence). The length of the CDR3 is 13 residues. As DNA, the CDR3 is TGCAGTGCCTACGACACGTTGAACACTGAAGCTTTCTTT. The encoded protein is CSAYDTLNTEAFF.

The gene calls are TRBV20-1 and TRBJ2-1, with 8 bases matching TRBD2. V shed 5 bases, J shed 2 bases, and the junction held 8 bases outside the gene matches. In germline, CDR1 is DFQATT, CDR2 SNEGSKA (reference sequence). The length of the CDR3 is 15 residues. The CDR3 DNA is TGCAGTGCTCCCTATAGCGGGAACCCCTACAATGAGCAGTTCTTC. It yields the protein CSAPYSGNPYNEQFF.

V is TRBV20-1 and J is TRBJ2-5, with D perhaps matching TRBD1 (5 bases). Germline CDR1 and CDR2: DFQATT and SNEGSKA (reference sequence). Between the trimmed V and J ends, which lost 5 bases and 7 bases, there was a span of 14 bases. The CDR3 extends over 12 amino acids. CDR3 loop: CSAPDRRRTQYF. DNA of the CDR3: TGCAGTGCTCCAGACAGAAGGAGGACCCAGTACTTC.

This clonotype was detected ten times or more. The V and J genes are TRBV5-1 and TRBJ1-1; possibly TRBD1 for D (6 bases). The CDR3 runs to 14 residues. V lost 0 bases to trimming and J lost 6 bases, with 12 bases between them. The V gene's germline CDR1 is SGHRS and CDR2 YFSETQ. CDR3 residues: CASSLVVGAAEAFF. The DNA for the CDR3 is TGCGCCAGCAGCTTGGTCGTGGGGGCGGCTGAAGCTTTCTTT.

This clonotype has ten or more counts. The rearrangement links TRBV18 to TRBJ2-1; 9 positions match TRBD2. The CDR3 contains 15 residues. Unmatched junction bases numbered 5, after V lost 6 bases and J lost 2 bases. The germline V gene has CDR1 KGHSH and CDR2 LQKENI. Here the CDR3 DNA reads TGTGCCAGCTCCCTAGCGGGACGTACCTACAATGAGCAGTTCTTC. Its protein is CASSLAGRTYNEQFF.

As concerns this clonotype: An end of the junction differs from the germline gene, which may be a read error. V usage is TRBV5-1 and J usage is TRBJ2-1; the match to TRBD1 covers 8 bases. In germline, CDR1 is SGHRS, CDR2 YFSETQ. This CDR3 is 14 amino acids long. The DNA of the CDR3 is TGCGCCAGCACCTTGACAGGGGCCCTCAATGAGCAGTTCTTC. Translating it yields CASTLTGALNEQFF.

This sequence joins TRBV7-9 and TRBJ2-1; TRBD2 agrees at 9 bases. Trimming took 7 bases from V and 6 from J; bases not matched to a gene: 13. The germline gives CDR1 SEHNR, CDR2 FQNEAQ (reference sequence). CDR3 length: 16 amino acids. DNA for the CDR3: TGTGCCAGCACCCCCGCCGGGGGACTAGCAGCCAATGAGCAGTTCTTC. Translated, it gives CASTPAGGLAANEQFF.

The rearrangement uses TRBV4-2 and TRBJ1-4, with TRBD1 matching 12 bases. CDR1 and CDR2 from the germline V gene are LGHNA and YNFKEQ. The CDR3 consists of 17 residues. Trimming at V came to 4 bases and at J to 8 bases, leaving 11 bases not matched to a gene. The CDR3 here is CASSPSGTGGLEEKLFF. The CDR3 DNA follows: TGTGCCAGCAGCCCCTCCGGGACAGGGGGCTTGGAAGAAAAACTGTTTTTT.

The chain is built from TRBV7-8 and TRBJ2-7; TRBD2 matches at 10 bases. The CDR3 sequence is 17 residues long. In germline, CDR1 is SGHVS, CDR2 FQNEAQ. Trimming took 8 bases from V and 5 from J; bases not matched to a gene: 18. CDR3 bases: TGTGCCAGCCTGAGGGGGCCGCTAGCGGGAGCGGCCCACGAGCAGTACGTC. Encoded protein: CASLRGPLAGAAHEQYV.

V is TRBV2 and J is TRBJ2-1; TRBD2 agrees at 9 bases. Per the germline V gene, CDR1 is SNHLY and CDR2 is FYNNEI. The CDR3 spans 14 residues. Germline trimming cut 4 bases from V and 10 bases from J; bases unmatched to any gene: 8. CDR3 DNA sequence: TGTGCCAGCAGTGTGTCCCTAGCGGGAATCGAGCAGTTCTTC. It codes for CASSVSLAGIEQFF.

The rearrangement links TRBV7-8 to TRBJ2-1; D not certain. The CDR3 contains 11 residues. The V end was cut by 5 bases, the J end by 8 bases, with 7 bases between. The germline V gene has CDR1 SGHVS and CDR2 FQNEAQ. CDR3 amino acids: CASSTVDEQFF. The CDR3 DNA is TGTGCCAGCAGCACAGTGGATGAGCAGTTCTTC. Together with reference TRBV7-8 and TRBJ2-1, the CDR3 gives the full variable domain: GAGVSQSPRYKVAKRGQDVALRCDPISGHVSLFWYQQALGQGPEFLTYFQNEAQLDKSGLPSDRFFAERPEGSVSTLKIQRTQQEDSAVYLCASSTVDEQFFGPGTRLTVL.

This clonotype was picked up many times. The V gene is TRBV12-3 or TRBV12-4, the J gene TRBJ2-2; 8 nucleotides align to TRBD1. Losses at the gene ends were 3 bases for V and 4 bases for J; bases not matched to a gene: 10. The CDR3 is made up of 17 amino acids. CDR3: CASSFPKRDRPTGELFF. The CDR3 DNA sequence: TGTGCCAGCAGTTTTCCGAAACGGGACAGGCCCACCGGGGAGCTGTTTTTT.

There are many counts of this clonotype. V usage is TRBV6-5 and J usage is TRBJ2-1, with TRBD1 identical over 7 bases. Germline V gene sequence: CDR1 MNHEY, CDR2 SVGAGI. The CDR3 length is 15 residues. V lost 4 bases and J lost 7; bases outside the gene matches: 10. CDR3 sequence (DNA): TGTGCCAGCAGTTCCCAGGGACAGATAAGTAATGAGCAGTTCTTC. The encoded protein is CASSSQGQISNEQFF.

By share of the sample, this clonotype is medium-sized. The rearrangement uses TRBV5-1 and TRBJ1-5; D gene uncertain. V lost 0 bases and J 3 bases, leaving 10 bases between the germline ends. Germline V gene lookup returns CDR1 SGHRS and CDR2 YFSETQ. The CDR3 has 15 amino acids. The CDR3 DNA is TGCGCCAGCAGCTTGGCCGGAGGGTTCAATCAGCCCCAGCATTTT. Translating gives CASSLAGGFNQPQHF.

This clonotype was seen just once. The CDR3 sequence: CAVAGLTDTQYF. The CDR3 DNA sequence: TGTGCGGTTGCGGGGCTCACAGATACGCAGTATTTT. This chain uses TRBV6-1 with TRBJ2-3; D possibly corresponds to TRBD2 (6 bases). Germline-derived CDR1 and CDR2 are MNHNS and SASEGT. The length of the CDR3 is 12 residues.

This clonotype was observed a handful of times. The chain couples TRBV4-2 to TRBJ2-1, with D possibly TRBD2 on 5 matching bases. This CDR3 contains 16 residues. CDR1 and CDR2 from the germline V gene are LGHNA and YNFKEQ. V dropped 4 bases and J dropped 0 bases, with 13 bases sitting between them. The CDR3 DNA follows: TGTGCCAGCAGCCTCAACCCGGAGGTCTCCTACAATGAGCAGTTCTTC. This encodes CASSLNPEVSYNEQFF.

This clonotype was seen a few times. This chain connects TRBV29-1 to TRBJ2-1; 15 bases align to TRBD2. The CDR3 has 18 amino acids. Losses at the gene ends were 2 bases for V and 6 bases for J; bases not matched to a gene: 11. Germline-derived CDR1 and CDR2 are SQVTM and ANQGSEA. CDR3 amino acids: CSVERTSGRASYGNEQFF. In nucleotides, the CDR3 is TGCAGCGTTGAACGGACTAGCGGGAGGGCCTCCTATGGCAATGAGCAGTTCTTC.

The rearrangement joins TRBV20-1 to TRBJ2-1; possible D gene TRBD2, 5 bases. This CDR3 region has 14 residues. Germline values: CDR1 DFQATT, CDR2 SNEGSKA (reference sequence). V lost 6 bases and J lost 3, with 15 bases in between. CDR3 nucleotides: TGCAGTGCCGAGCTACTAGTTGTCTACAATGAGCAGTTCTTC. As protein: CSAELLVVYNEQFF.

This clonotype was seen ten or more times. The chain carries TRBV3-1 and TRBJ2-5; D is ambiguous. The length of the CDR3 is 13 residues. Germline lookup yields CDR1 LGHDT and CDR2 YNNKEL (reference sequence). Trimming removed 5 bases from V and 1 base from J, with 8 bases in between. The CDR3 nucleotides read TGTGCCAGCAGCTCTCGAGGCCAAGAGACCCAGTACTTC. This translates into CASSSRGQETQYF.

The chain recombines TRBV9 with TRBJ2-1; TRBD2 matches 7 bases. V was clipped by 4 bases and J by 7 bases; unmatched bases: 23. Germline V gene sequence: CDR1 SGDLS, CDR2 YYNGEE. The CDR3 consists of 19 residues. CDR3 DNA: TGTGCCAGCAGCCCATCAGGACCAGCGGGACCCGGGGCACGGAATGAGCAGTTCTTC. Amino acid sequence: CASSPSGPAGPGARNEQFF.

This clonotype came up a few times. The chain is built from TRBV12-3 or TRBV12-4 and TRBJ2-7; a weak D match, TRBD2 (5 bases). This CDR3 has 11 amino acids. CDR3 DNA sequence: TGTGCCAGCAGTCTCCGGACTTATTTCGGCGTC. Its protein product is CASSLRTYFGV.

This clonotype was found many times. The V gene is TRBV10-3, the J gene TRBJ2-7, with a weak D call TRBD1 (5 bases). The CDR3 consists of 15 residues. Germline V lookup: CDR1 ENHRY, CDR2 SYGVKD. The ends were cut back, 0 bases at V and 3 bases at J, with 12 bases in the middle. The CDR3: CAISESGDSSYEQYF. The CDR3 DNA reads TGTGCCATCAGTGAGTCAGGAGACAGCAGCTACGAGCAGTACTTC.

This chain connects TRBV6-1 to TRBJ2-7; possibly TRBD2 for D (5 bases). Per the germline V gene, CDR1 is MNHNS and CDR2 is SASEGT. The CDR3 has 14 residues. V gave up 3 bases and J gave up 0 bases, with 9 bases separating them. The CDR3 here is CASSDYRDSYEQYV. CDR3 in DNA: TGTGCCAGCAGTGATTACCGGGACTCCTACGAGCAGTACGTC.

This clonotype came up many times. V and J are TRBV7-9 and TRBJ2-1; the match to TRBD2 covers 10 bases. The CDR3 sequence is 15 residues long. Germline lookup yields CDR1 SEHNR and CDR2 FQNEAQ (reference sequence). After removal of 3 bases from V and 5 bases from J, the junction contained 4 bases not matched to a gene. The CDR3 DNA reads as TGTGCCAGCAGCTTCCGGACTAGCGGACACAATGAGCAGTTCTTC. Translation gives CASSFRTSGHNEQFF.